One and the same sample provided the 5 T cell receptor beta chains below, sequenced in a study of Graves' ophthalmopathy and Graves' hyperthyroidism. TCR beta CDR3 regions were amplified from RNA transcripts. The authors performed first-round RT-PCR with HTBI primers and then a second-round multiplex PCR. TCRdb analysed the multiplex PCR reads with MiXCR anew, one entry per CDR3 protein. The repertoire has approximately 460,000 distinct CDR3 sequences, about 15% of them found once; the top ten carry about a tenth. The source material was blood. Receptor source: a woman aged 25-40 years with Graves' ophthalmopathy.

This clonotype was detected only a few times. The chain is built from TRBV6-1 and TRBJ1-2, with D uncertain. CDR1 is MNHNS, CDR2 SASEGT, per germline. V was shortened by 6 bases and J by 10 bases, with 24 bases between the two germline ends. The CDR3 is 15 amino acids. CDR3 in amino acids: CASRATTWTGIDYTF. DNA for the CDR3: TGTGCCAGCAGAGCAACTACTTGGACGGGAATTGACTACACCTTC.

The chain joins TRBV19 to TRBJ2-7; D might be TRBD2 (6 bases). CDR3 size: 14 residues. Trimming took off 4 bases at V and 0 bases at J, with 10 bases between the two ends. Per the germline V gene, CDR1 is LNHDA and CDR2 is SQIVND (reference sequence). The CDR3 loop reads CASSTPGLSYEQYF. The CDR3 nucleotides read TGTGCCAGTAGTACCCCGGGACTCTCCTACGAGCAGTACTTC.

The table lists this clonotype with many counts. This sequence joins TRBV29-1 and TRBJ1-2; D gene unclear. The CDR3 runs 11 residues. Germline V gene sequence: CDR1 SQVTM, CDR2 ANQGSEA. Trimming shortened V by 5 bases and J by 6 bases, and 10 bases separated the two germline ends. DNA for the CDR3: TGCAGCGTTTGGTCCCGAGATGGCTACACCTTC. It codes for CSVWSRDGYTF.

This clonotype has at least ten counts. V gene TRBV20-1 combines with J gene TRBJ1-1; unclear D gene. This CDR3 has 12 amino acids. V was trimmed by 3 bases and J by 1 base, leaving 6 bases between them. The germline V gene has CDR1 DFQATT and CDR2 SNEGSKA (reference sequence). Here the CDR3 DNA reads TGCAGTGCTAGTGCGGCGAACACTGAAGCTTTCTTT. Encoded protein: CSASAANTEAFF.

This clonotype came up many times. V gene TRBV11-2 combines with J gene TRBJ2-7, with TRBD1 identical over 7 bases. The V gene end was trimmed by 5 bases and the J gene end by 4 bases; junction bases not matched to a gene: 14. The CDR3 is 16 residues long. From germline, CDR1 is SGHAT and CDR2 FQNNGV. DNA of the CDR3: TGTGCCAGCAGCACGGACAGGAAAGTTTGGGTGTACGAGCAGTACTTC. Residues: CASSTDRKVWVYEQYF.